The clone carrying this TCR beta chain turned up a few times. Its specificity is unknown. The sample is drawn from a study of blood T cells in healthy people across ages. The CDR3 is 13 amino acids. Germline V gives CDR1 SQVTM, CDR2 ANQGSEA. Trimming removed 6 bases at V and 2 bases at J, with 13 bases between. Findings of the study overall: Any changes in expanded clonotypes were possibly confounded, as donor CMV status remained unknown. Researchers deemed the diversity estimates from one million T cells underestimates. Researchers report that TCR beta diversity correlated strongly with naive T cell percentage.

Through a sample-barcoded 5' primer and a J-beta primer mix, a second PCR was run for roughly 6 to 11 cycles. TCRdb redid the calling of the 5' RACE reads with MiXCR, one entry per CDR3 protein. The table records 850,000 to 1,000,000 distinct CDR3 sequences, 51% of them present only once. Donors were systemically healthy Caucasian individuals from Russia aged about 6 to 90 years. The TCR comes from a woman aged 55-75 years in good health. The specimen sequenced was blood. The V and J genes are TRBV29-1 and TRBJ2-5, with TRBD2 as a possible D gene (5 bases). The CDR3 protein is CSVHTSVQETQYF. The CDR3 bases are TGCAGCGTCCATACTAGTGTTCAAGAGACCCAGTACTTC. The whole variable domain, remainder taken from reference TRBV29-1 and TRBJ2-5, is SAVISQKPSRDICQRGTSLTIQCQVDSQVTMMFWYRQQPGQSLTLIATANQGSEATYESGFVIDKFPISRPNLTFSTLTVSNMSPEDSSIYLCSVHTSVQETQYFGPGTRLLVL.